These 32 T cell receptor beta chains were sequenced from one sample in a study of cytomegalovirus exposure and HLA in healthy donors. PCR used 60 Vbeta primers and 13 Jbeta primers. Using immunoSEQ multiplex PCR, the repertoire was profiled, and TCRdb retains in-frame clones only, with some absent. Of about 170,000 clones in the sample, about 80% were seen once. Sequencing used PBMCs. Source of these receptors: a woman younger than 45 in good health and CMV-seropositive.

The chain recombines TRBV10-1 with TRBJ2-1; the match to TRBD2 covers 9 bases. Trimming removed 2 bases from V and 9 bases from J; junction bases left unmatched: 5. The CDR3 is 14 residues long. The germline V gene encodes CDR1 WNHNN and CDR2 SYGVQD (reference sequence). The CDR3: CASSEAGGPGEQFF. The CDR3 DNA sequence: TGCGCCAGCAGTGAGGCGGGAGGGCCGGGTGAGCAGTTCTTC.

The table lists this clone with a count of one. At one of its ends the junction is not consistent with the germline gene, which may arise from a read error. The rearrangement uses TRBV15 and TRBJ2-7, with 8 bases that match TRBD1. This CDR3 comprises 13 residues. In germline, CDR1 is LNHNV, CDR2 YYDKDF (reference sequence). The CDR3 loop is CATSSGQGLTTDF. Written as DNA, the CDR3 is TGTGCCACCAGCAGTGGACAGGGATTGACTACGGACTTC.

There are a few counts of this clone. The chain carries TRBV27 and TRBJ1-2, with D uncertain. CDR1 MNHEY and CDR2 SMNVEV come from the germline V gene (reference sequence). The length of the CDR3 is 13 residues. Trimming pared 6 bases from V and 2 bases from J, leaving 10 bases between. CDR3 bases: TGTGCCAGCAGCTACTCGGGGAACTATGGCTACACCTTC. Translated: CASSYSGNYGYTF.

V and J are TRBV6-1 and TRBJ2-1; the match to TRBD1 covers 8 bases. CDR3 length: 16 residues. CDR1 is MNHNS, CDR2 SASEGT, per germline. V trimming: 0 bases; J trimming: 4 bases; junction bases outside the gene matches: 5. CDR3 loop: CASSEAPTGVYNEQFF. In DNA, the CDR3 is TGTGCCAGCAGTGAAGCGCCGACAGGGGTTTACAATGAGCAGTTCTTC.

A word on this clone: Its ends do not fully match the called genes, so a read error is possible. This same CDR3 is encoded by further DNA sequences in the sample. This chain uses TRBV6-5 with TRBJ1-1; TRBD1 aligns across 7 bases. Germline CDR1 MNHEY, CDR2 SVGAGI. The length of the CDR3 is 14 residues. CDR3 sequence (DNA): TGTGCCAGCAGCTACTCAGCAGGGGGGTATGAAGCTTTCTTT. Its translation: CASSYSAGGYEAFF.

The chain is built from TRBV6-5 and TRBJ1-5, with 8 bases that match TRBD1. Unmatched junction bases numbered 6, after V lost 5 bases and J lost 6 bases. Germline CDR1 reads MNHEY; CDR2 reads SVGAGI. The CDR3 sequence is 14 residues long. CDR3 loop: CASSKGQASQPQHF. CDR3 in DNA: TGTGCCAGCAGTAAGGGACAGGCCAGTCAGCCCCAGCATTTT.

This clone was seen a few times. The chain joins TRBV5-4 to TRBJ2-2; D is perhaps TRBD2 (7 bases). The germline V and J ends were trimmed by 4 bases and 7 bases, with 20 bases remaining between them. The CDR3 is 16 residues long. CDR1 is SGHNT, CDR2 YYREEE, per germline (reference sequence). The CDR3 DNA reads TGTGCCAGCAGCCTAAAGGGGGGGGTCAGGAGCGGGGAGCTGTTTTTT. Translation: CASSLKGGVRSGELFF.

This clone was seen more than once but under ten times. The gene calls are TRBV5-6 and TRBJ1-1, with a possible D match to TRBD1 (6 bases). Trimming stripped 9 bases from V and 5 bases from J, with 20 bases between. CDR1 SGHDT and CDR2 YYEEEE come from the germline V gene. This CDR3 is built from 14 residues. The CDR3 sequence is CATGKTGMGTEAFF. CDR3 DNA: TGTGCCACCGGAAAGACAGGAATGGGGACTGAAGCTTTCTTT.

This chain joins TRBV18 and TRBJ1-5; the D is unclear. Germline-derived CDR1 and CDR2 are KGHSH and LQKENI. Trimming shortened V by 6 bases and J by 4 bases, and 10 bases separated the two germline ends. The CDR3 extends over 13 amino acids. For the CDR3, the DNA is TGTGCCAGCTCTGGGCAGCTGAATCAGCCCCAGCATTTT. Translated, it gives CASSGQLNQPQHF.

The chain recombines TRBV27 with TRBJ1-6; D possibly corresponds to TRBD1 (6 bases). The CDR3 contains 14 residues. In germline, CDR1 is MNHEY, CDR2 SMNVEV (reference sequence). V lost 6 bases, J lost 9 bases, and 15 bases lay in between. The CDR3 protein is CASSDHRDRSPLHF. The CDR3 bases are TGTGCCAGCAGCGATCACAGGGATCGTTCACCCCTCCACTTT.

The chain links TRBV7-9 to TRBJ2-1; no definite D call. The CDR3 extends over 15 amino acids. Looked up from germline, CDR1 is SEHNR and CDR2 is FQNEAQ (reference sequence). V was pared by 4 bases and J by 1 base, with 11 bases between. The CDR3 is CASSYERLSYNEQFF. The CDR3 nucleotides read TGTGCCAGCAGCTACGAGAGGCTATCCTACAATGAGCAGTTCTTC.

In the case of this clone: The sample contains more than one DNA sequence encoding this CDR3. The V gene is TRBV5-4, the J gene TRBJ1-2; 7 nucleotides agree with TRBD1. Losses at the gene ends were 3 bases for V and 1 base for J; bases not matched to a gene: 6. The CDR3 is made up of 15 amino acids. Germline CDR1 reads SGHNT; CDR2 reads YYREEE (reference sequence). The CDR3 nucleotides are TGTGCCAGCAGCTCCAGGACAGGTTTTAACTATGGCTACACCTTC. Translating it yields CASSSRTGFNYGYTF.

The V gene is TRBV23-1, the J gene TRBJ2-3; possibly TRBD2 for D (6 bases). TRBV23-1 is marked as an open reading frame, function uncertain. V was cut by 11 bases and J by 0 bases, with 15 bases left in between. CDR3 size: 14 residues. The CDR3 here is CAPTGVVSTDTQYF. The CDR3, as DNA: TGCGCCCCGACGGGGGTTGTCAGCACAGATACGCAGTATTTT.

This clone was seen only once. The chain is built from TRBV6-4 and TRBJ1-2; D is unresolved. The CDR3 consists of 18 residues. Germline values: CDR1 MRHNA, CDR2 SNTAGT. The germline V and J ends were trimmed by 6 bases and 2 bases, with 25 bases remaining between them. The CDR3 DNA is TGTGCCAGCAGAGAATTTTCTTCGGACGGCGGAGGGAACTATGGCTACACCTTC. Residues: CASREFSSDGGGNYGYTF.

This chain links TRBV14 with TRBJ1-3, with D tentatively TRBD1 (5 bases). CDR3 length: 16 residues. Trimming left V 4 bases short and J 0 bases short, with 13 bases between. Germline V lookup: CDR1 SGHDN, CDR2 FVKESK. In DNA, the CDR3 is TGTGCCAGCAGCCTACGACAGTCCATCTCTGGAAACACCATATATTTT. This gives the protein CASSLRQSISGNTIYF.

This chain links TRBV14 with TRBJ1-1, with D perhaps TRBD1 (5 bases). The V gene's germline CDR1 is SGHDN and CDR2 FVKESK. This CDR3 contains 16 residues. Trimming left V 4 bases short and J 5 bases short, with 20 bases between. Written as DNA, the CDR3 is TGTGCCAGCAGCCCCGCCCTCGGGACTACCAGGACTGAAGCTTTCTTT. It specifies CASSPALGTTRTEAFF.

V usage is TRBV9 and J usage is TRBJ1-2; D may be TRBD1 (6 bases). V lost 4 bases and J lost 4, with 20 bases in between. The CDR3 consists of 16 residues. The germline V gene encodes CDR1 SGDLS and CDR2 YYNGEE. This chain's CDR3 is CASSPRDRPSFYGYTF. The CDR3 coding sequence is TGTGCCAGCAGCCCAAGAGACAGGCCCAGTTTCTATGGCTACACCTTC.

The chain recombines TRBV6-5 with TRBJ2-5; tentatively, D is TRBD1 (5 bases). CDR1 and CDR2 from the germline V gene are MNHEY and SVGAGI. CDR3 size: 16 residues. V was shortened by 4 bases and J by 5 bases, with 20 bases between the two germline ends. The CDR3 spells CASSSPGRDGWETQYF. The CDR3 DNA sequence: TGTGCCAGCAGTTCTCCCGGCAGGGATGGATGGGAGACCCAGTACTTC.

The V gene is TRBV7-2, the J gene TRBJ1-1, with D maybe TRBD1 (6 bases). Trimming removed 5 bases from V and 4 bases from J, with 17 bases in between. Looked up from germline, CDR1 is SGHTA and CDR2 is FQGNSA. This CDR3 contains 15 residues. CDR3 protein: CASSPRTWGPTEAFF. The CDR3 bases are TGTGCCAGCAGCCCTAGGACGTGGGGGCCCACTGAAGCTTTCTTT. The whole variable domain, filled in from reference TRBV7-2 and TRBJ1-1, reads GAGVSQSPSNKVTEKGKDVELRCDPISGHTALYWYRQSLGQGLEFLIYFQGNSAPDKSGLPSDRFSAERTGGSVSTLTIQRTQQEDSAVYLCASSPRTWGPTEAFFGQGTRLTVV.

The CDR3 DNA reads TGCGCCAGCAGCTCCGGGACAGGTCAGGATACGCAGTATTTT. It is translated as CASSSGTGQDTQYF. The chain is built from TRBV5-1 and TRBJ2-3, with 8 bases matching TRBD1. V gave up 3 bases and J gave up 6 bases; unmatched junction bases: 6. Germline V gives CDR1 SGHRS, CDR2 YFSETQ. This CDR3 comprises 14 residues. Full variable domain (outside the CDR3, taken from reference TRBV5-1 and TRBJ2-3): KAGVTQTPRYLIKTRGQQVTLSCSPISGHRSVSWYQQTPGQGLQFLFEYFSETQRNKGNFPGRFSGRQFSNSRSEMNVSTLELGDSALYLCASSSGTGQDTQYFGPGTRLTVL.

The table lists this clone with a few counts. This chain joins TRBV7-2 and TRBJ2-1, with D perhaps TRBD1 (6 bases). The ends were cut back, 0 bases at V and 8 bases at J, with 11 bases in the middle. Germline-derived CDR1 and CDR2 are SGHTA and FQGNSA. The CDR3 covers 14 residues. The chain's CDR3 is CASSLANRDDEQFF. The CDR3 DNA is TGTGCCAGCAGCTTAGCGAACAGGGACGATGAGCAGTTCTTC.

V is TRBV28 and J is TRBJ1-5; D is ambiguous. There are 12 residues in the CDR3. Looked up from germline, CDR1 is MDHEN and CDR2 is SYDVKM. V lost 3 bases and J lost 5, with 5 bases in between. The CDR3 DNA sequence: TGTGCCAGCAGTTTCGAGGATCAGCCCCAGCATTTT. Translated: CASSFEDQPQHF.

This clone was picked up a small number of times. CDR3 nucleotides: TGTGCCAGCAGCCCACGGCAGGGGGCTTGGGGTGGCTACACCTTC. This encodes CASSPRQGAWGGYTF. This chain uses TRBV7-2 with TRBJ1-2, with TRBD1 matching over 8 bases. The germline V gene encodes CDR1 SGHTA and CDR2 FQGNSA. The ends lost 5 bases at V and 7 bases at J; junction bases unmatched: 12. The CDR3 runs to 15 residues.

The rearrangement uses TRBV9 and TRBJ1-3, with 7 nucleotides matching TRBD1. From germline, CDR1 is SGDLS and CDR2 YYNGEE. The length of the CDR3 is 14 residues. V dropped 3 bases and J dropped 5; count of bases not matched to a gene: 5. CDR3 in amino acids: CASSETDRRNTIYF. The DNA of the CDR3 is TGTGCCAGCAGCGAGACGGACAGGAGAAACACCATATATTTT. Based on the CDR3 plus reference TRBV9 and TRBJ1-3, the full variable domain is DSGVTQTPKHLITATGQRVTLRCSPRSGDLSVYWYQQSLDQGLQFLIQYYNGEERAKGNILERFSAQQFPDLHSELNLSSLELGDSALYFCASSETDRRNTIYFGEGSWLTVV.

The rearrangement links TRBV4-2 to TRBJ1-4, with TRBD1 matching 7 bases. V dropped 4 bases and J dropped 4; count of bases not matched to a gene: 9. CDR1 is LGHNA and CDR2 is YNFKEQ in the germline V gene. The CDR3 covers 16 residues. The CDR3 loop reads CASSLGDRSINEKLFF. The CDR3 nucleotides are TGTGCCAGCAGCCTGGGGGACAGATCAATTAATGAAAAACTGTTTTTT.

This chain joins TRBV11-3 and TRBJ2-3; 7 bases match TRBD2. Germline CDR1 is SGHNT and CDR2 is YENEEA. The CDR3 is 13 residues long. J gave up 6 bases and V 3 bases, and 3 bases lay outside the gene matches. The CDR3 DNA sequence: TGTGCCAGCAGCTTTGCGGGAGCCGATACGCAGTATTTT. Residues: CASSFAGADTQYF.

This chain links TRBV4-3 with TRBJ2-3; 12 bases are shared with TRBD1. The J segment lost 5 bases and the V segment lost 4 bases, leaving 4 bases of the junction unmatched. Germline V gene sequence: CDR1 LGHNA, CDR2 YSLEER. CDR3 length: 15 residues. In DNA, the CDR3 is TGCGCCAGCAGCCGGGACAGGGGGCAGGGAGATACGCAGTATTTT. Translated, it gives CASSRDRGQGDTQYF.

The J gene is TRBJ2-2, the V gene TRBV9; D is perhaps TRBD1 (5 bases). The CDR3 has 15 amino acids. From germline, CDR1 is SGDLS and CDR2 YYNGEE. The V end was cut by 4 bases, the J end by 0 bases, with 10 bases between. Here the CDR3 reads CASSRTTANTGELFF. CDR3 bases: TGTGCCAGCAGCCGGACAACTGCGAACACCGGGGAGCTGTTTTTT.

The chain recombines TRBV15 with TRBJ1-1; D ambiguous. CDR1 and CDR2 (germline): LNHNV, YYDKDF (reference sequence). The CDR3 has 13 amino acids. The V end was cut by 4 bases, the J end by 1 base, with 7 bases between. The CDR3 nucleotides are TGTGCCACCAGCATTCAGGAGAACACTGAAGCTTTCTTT. Translated: CATSIQENTEAFF.

The chain links TRBV5-1 to TRBJ1-1; D might be TRBD1 (5 bases). This CDR3 spans 15 amino acids. Per germline, CDR1 SGHRS and CDR2 YFSETQ. The V end was cut by 0 bases, the J end by 1 base, with 10 bases between. CDR3: CASSLAQRGNTEAFF. CDR3 nucleotide sequence: TGCGCCAGCAGCTTGGCCCAAAGGGGGAACACTGAAGCTTTCTTT.

The chain carries TRBV6-6 and TRBJ2-1; 9 bases align to TRBD2. Germline V lookup: CDR1 MNHNY, CDR2 SVGAGI (reference sequence). V shed 0 bases and J 6 bases; nucleotides not matched to a gene: 6. The CDR3 length is 16 residues. As DNA, the CDR3 is TGTGCCAGCAGTTACTCCAGCGGGGGGCTCTCCAATGAGCAGTTCTTC. This codes for CASSYSSGGLSNEQFF.

CDR3 loop: CASSEAGSSYEQYF. As DNA, the CDR3 is TGTGCCAGCAGCGAGGCAGGGTCTTCCTACGAGCAGTACTTC. The chain carries TRBV9 and TRBJ2-7; tentative D call: TRBD1 (5 bases). CDR1 and CDR2 from the germline V gene are SGDLS and YYNGEE. The CDR3 has 14 amino acids. The ends were cut back, 3 bases at V and 1 base at J, with 11 bases in the middle.